This T cell receptor (beta chain) was found in a study of cytomegalovirus exposure and HLA in healthy donors (dated by TCRdb to between 2016 and 2019). Regarding the research as a whole: In an earlier analysis of 450 to 750 of the donors, less than 350 Gb of sequence data and 90 million to 120 million unique TCR beta sequences from about 190 million T cells were reported. Approximately 300 gigabases of sequencing data and around 90 million unique TCR sequences made up an early release that covered nearly 650 HLA-typed donors. Among the roughly 370 genotyped donors, around 79% belonged to the genetic ancestry cluster associated with self-reported Caucasian donors. The study was designed to test whether signatures of past pathogen exposure could be identified by cataloging public T cell receptors. The T cell repertoires of under 750 subjects were profiled by immunosequencing and related to cytomegalovirus serostatus. In addition to the first cohort of approximately 670 subjects, a separate validation cohort of approximately 130 different subjects was used. High-throughput TCR immunosequencing, statistical association of individual TCRs with disease status, and machine learning were combined to predict cytomegalovirus infection status. In a later analysis, previously published TCR beta repertoires from several hundred donors were re-analyzed and high-resolution HLA genotyping was added so that TCR occurrence patterns could be studied. In the later analysis, no new phenotypic data were used to find candidate immune exposures; instead, reliance was placed on TCR beta sequences and their occurrence across donors. An earlier analysis of 587 of the donors applied high-throughput TCR beta sequencing to assess whether each TCR beta V gene segment acted as functional or pseudogenic. Donor age, sex, ethnicity and CMV serostatus were compiled together with the repertoire data. In a later genetic analysis, genome-wide SNP genotypes for about 65% of the roughly 670 donors were used, and that subset was treated as a discovery cohort. All discovery cohort repertoires had been generated on a single sequencing platform. Both class I and class II loci were covered by HLA typing, at four-digit resolution. Typing coverage differed by locus: A, B, C, DRB1 and DQB1 were typed in about 620-640 donors, DQA1 in about 550, DPA1 in some 600, and DPB1 in 400 to 480. Because of strong linkage in the cohort, roughly five DR-DQ haplotypes were treated as single units for association and clustering. Among some 400 genotyped donors of the cohort, an average of approximately 200,000 unique TCR beta nucleotide sequences was sequenced per donor, of which 15% to 20% were non-productive. What the research found in general, with its limitations: In a later analysis, several top co-occurrence clusters were reported to appear linked to parvovirus B19, influenza, CMV and Epstein-Barr virus. The cohort was sequenced for TCR beta chains only, and without alpha or paired-chain data the features that could be detected were limited. The authors suggested that the approach could potentially be generalized to other disease states and immunological phenotypes. The 87-base-pair reads could not distinguish some IMGT-functional V segments, including TRBV6-2 and TRBV6-3, so those segments were excluded. In a later genetic analysis, a missense DCLRE1C variant was associated with V-gene and J-gene trimming of TCR beta chains, and the association was replicated in an independent cohort. A few of the identified cytomegalovirus-associated TCR beta chains were confirmed in vitro to be specific for cytomegalovirus antigens. Because counts were too low, seventeen rarely observed V segments, including chromosome 9 orphons, were excluded from the earlier analysis of several hundred of the donors. In an earlier analysis of 450 to 750 of the donors, most TCR beta V segments appeared in productive rearrangements about 90% or about 30% of the time, broadly matching IMGT annotations. Most CMV-associated TCR beta chains appeared to be HLA-restricted in a later analysis, and the HLA associations seemed to be driven largely by CMV exposure. The presence/absence analyses assumed that sequencing depth was roughly uniform across donors, and that assumption may not be true. A further reported finding was that TCR beta sequences accurately predicted the HLA-A and HLA-B alleles for most subjects in the first cohort. A later analysis associated around 16,000 TCR beta sequences with specific HLA alleles at a false discovery rate of 0.05. In both the original and validation cohorts, the classifier was reported to diagnose cytomegalovirus status with high specificity and sensitivity. Because HLA typing was missing for some donors at each locus, association tests included only the typed subset. CMV serostatus was the only immune exposure information available for the cohort. In the study, 150 to 200 TCR beta chains were listed as associated with cytomegalovirus. In a later genetic analysis, fewer N-insertions in productive TCRs were reported among donors in an Asian-associated ancestry cluster than the roughly 700-donor mean. While some public TCRs were present in many individuals, most TCR sequences turned up only very rarely across donors. When HLA alleles, especially DR and DQ, strongly co-occurred, TCR associations were difficult to assign to individual alleles. In a later analysis, the rate of TCR association differed among HLA loci, with DRB1 alleles having the most associated TCRs and HLA-C alleles having the fewest. A cluster of highly shared sequence variants was judged likely to represent a technical artifact of the sequencing pipeline. A later analysis found that HLA-associated TCR beta chains were more clonally expanded and had lower generation probabilities than equally common non-associated chains. Linkage disequilibrium might explain the correlated functional status among segregating V segments, but an unknown experimental factor could not be ruled out.

The cohort consisted of 600 or so healthy bone marrow donors. At the time of sampling, every cohort member was nominally healthy, though immune exposures that went unrecorded were likely present. The donor was CMV seropositive and belonged to the group of about 290 seropositive cohort members. Each donor provided a peripheral blood sample, and peripheral blood mononuclear cells were used for TCR beta sequencing. The Qiagen DNeasy Blood Extraction Kit was used to extract genomic DNA from the blood cell samples. From its cysteine to its phenylalanine, the CDR3 spans 11 amino acids. Only the CDR3 DNA stays, 33 bases, in frame from base 1. CDR1 and CDR2 (KGHSH, LQKENI) derive from the germline V gene. Trimming costs V 3 bases and J 4 bases, and their ends lie 3 bases apart. To prepare the library, the immunoSEQ multiplex PCR assay was applied. For the multiplex PCR, a mixture combining 60 forward primers for TCR Vbeta segments and 13 reverse primers for TCR Jbeta segments was used. The CDR3 region of rearranged TCR beta genes was amplified from genomic DNA by a multiplex PCR assay. The Illumina HiSeq System was used to sequence the amplified TCR beta libraries as 87-base-pair reads. In the original analysis: A later analysis tallied around 87 million unique TCR beta chains across the 666 repertoires, and some 10 million of those chains were shared by two or more donors. Raw reads were error-corrected and collapsed into unique sequences with a nearest-neighbor algorithm that merged closely related sequences to remove PCR and sequencing errors. To assign V, D and J gene segments, CDR3 sequences were aligned to IMGT reference sequences. For a sequence to be retained, at least a six-nucleotide match to both a V gene segment and a J gene segment was required. Rearrangements were classified as productive when the CDR3 lacked stop codons and remained in frame with V and J, and all other rearrangements were classified as non-productive. Following IMGT convention, CDR3 was defined as the stretch from the second conserved V-encoded cysteine to the conserved J-encoded phenylalanine. In an earlier analysis of roughly 610 of the donors, sequences lacking an unambiguous match to a single V gene segment were excluded. An earlier analysis of under 750 of the donors called V segments functional above 56.7% productive rearrangements and segregating when the between-donor standard deviation exceeded 5%. A statistical classification framework was built to diagnose cytomegalovirus status from the catalog of TCR beta chain sequences. A later analysis assigned V and J genes by comparing TCR nucleotide sequences with IMGT/GENE-DB human TR gene sequences. A later analysis assigned CDR3 sequences and most-parsimonious VDJ recombination scenarios with the TCRdist pipeline. In a later analysis, every TCR beta chain was defined by the combination of its CDR3 amino acid sequence and its V-gene family, and reads without a unique V-gene family were dropped. A later analysis removed 500 to 600 highly shared, low-generation-probability nucleotide sequences to deal with suspected cross-contamination and a sequencing artifact. A later analysis calculated a clonal expansion index for each public chain from normalized within-repertoire ranks of inferred template counts. Generation probabilities in a later analysis came from a VDJ recombination model fitted to out-of-frame rearrangements, and those results were checked against IGoR. A later analysis scored TCR-TCR, TCR-HLA and TCR-CMV co-occurrence with hypergeometric tests, applying a repertoire-size bias correction to TCR pairs. To estimate false discovery rates, a later analysis permuted the HLA or CMV assignments 20 times. In a later analysis, co-occurring TCRs were grouped with DBSCAN, and TCRdist sequence similarity was added when clustering was performed within HLA-allele-positive subsets. Co-occurrence clustering excluded repertoires with fewer than 30,000 or more than 120,000 public chains, plus five with anomalous nucleotide sharing. TCRdb retrieved this table from immuneACCESS and kept in-frame rearrangements only. Not all clones are present; in checked studies, unresolved V genes account for under half, and no reason is known for the remainder. Clone size and V and J calls were adopted from that table, with D and trimming inferred from the DNA. The sample table holds 110,000 or so clones, of which over 80% were seen once. The ten largest clones add up to 6.5% to 7% of the sample.

Comment on this clone: It has no known antigen specificity. The input lacks base qualities; no much larger clone sits a single base away.

The rearranged segments are TRBV18 and TRBJ1-1; the D gene assignment is ambiguous. This clonotype was obtained from a man aged 25 to 40 in good health and CMV-seropositive. The sequenced sample consisted of PBMCs. The CDR3 is CASSPSTEAFF. The DNA reads TGTGCCAGCTCACCTAGCACTGAAGCTTTCTTT. With the rest looked up from the reference TRBV18 and TRBJ1-1 genes rather than sequenced, the full variable domain is NAGVMQNPRHLVRRRGQEARLRCSPMKGHSHVYWYRQLPEEGLKFMVYLQKENIIDESGMPKERFSAEFPKEGPSILRIQQVVRGDSAAYFCASSPSTEAFFGQGTRLTVV.